The 30 T cell receptor beta chains below all came from one sample that was sequenced in a study of beta chain features in type 1 diabetes. The authors reverse transcribed all of the isolated RNA, so sequencing captured expressed TCRB transcripts. Here immunoSEQ multiplex PCR was the method, and the copy in TCRdb shows in-frame clones only, minus some. Among around 400,000 clones listed, over 13% were seen once. Material for sequencing was naive CD4+ T cells from blood. The receptors derive from a woman younger than 35 in good health.

This clone has more than one count but fewer than ten. This chain links TRBV4-1 with TRBJ2-1, with 11 bases matching TRBD1. Per the germline V gene, CDR1 is MGHRA and CDR2 is YSYEKL. V lost 3 bases and J lost 8; bases outside the gene matches: 6. The CDR3 length is 15 residues. Here the CDR3 DNA reads TGCGCCAGCAGCCATGGACAGGGGGCCAGGTATGAGCAGTTCTTC. Its protein product is CASSHGQGARYEQFF.

This clone has just one count. The rearrangement uses TRBV7-2 and TRBJ1-1; maybe TRBD1 (6 bases). Germline V gene data show CDR1 as SGHTA and CDR2 as FQGNSA. The CDR3 loop spans 15 amino acids. Trimming shortened V by 5 bases and J by 0 bases, and 13 bases separated the two germline ends. This CDR3 is CASSLLTGLNTEAFF. Written as DNA, the CDR3 is TGTGCCAGCAGCCTATTGACAGGATTGAACACTGAAGCTTTCTTT. Together with reference TRBV7-2 and TRBJ1-1, the CDR3 gives the full variable domain: GAGVSQSPSNKVTEKGKDVELRCDPISGHTALYWYRQSLGQGLEFLIYFQGNSAPDKSGLPSDRFSAERTGGSVSTLTIQRTQQEDSAVYLCASSLLTGLNTEAFFGQGTRLTVV.

In the case of this clone: This specimen includes other DNA sequences encoding the same CDR3. The gene calls are TRBV28 and TRBJ2-7; 7 bases are a match to TRBD1. V was clipped by 5 bases and J by 1 base; unmatched bases: 8. CDR3 length equals 15 residues. CDR1 MDHEN and CDR2 SYDVKM come from the germline V gene. The CDR3 DNA reads TGTGCCAGCAGTCGCCCGGGACAGAGTTCCTACGAGCAGTACTTC. It is translated as CASSRPGQSSYEQYF. Filled out from reference TRBV28 and TRBJ2-7, the complete variable domain reads DVKVTQSSRYLVKRTGEKVFLECVQDMDHENMFWYRQDPGLGLRLIYFSYDVKMKEKGDIPEGYSVSREKKERFSLILESASTNQTSMYLCASSRPGQSSYEQYFGPGTRLTVT.

In this sample, this clone turned up a few times. The chain has TRBV29-1 and TRBJ2-2, with 8 bases lining up with TRBD1. The junction had 2 bases not matched to a gene; V was cut back by 7 bases and J by 4 bases. The germline CDR1 and CDR2 sequences are SQVTM and ANQGSEA. CDR3 length equals 12 residues. This chain's CDR3 is CSGTGSTGELFF. The CDR3, as DNA: TGCAGCGGGACAGGGAGCACCGGGGAGCTGTTTTTT.

This clone was observed a handful of times. The chain couples TRBV4-3 to TRBJ1-2; possibly TRBD1 for D (6 bases). Germline values: CDR1 LGHNA, CDR2 YSLEER. Trimming removed 3 bases from V and 8 bases from J, with 16 bases in between. The CDR3 consists of 14 residues. Here the CDR3 reads CASSQRGTPTGYTF. In nucleotides, the CDR3 is TGCGCCAGCAGCCAGAGGGGGACACCGACGGGCTACACCTTC.

The table lists this clone with a few counts. This chain uses TRBV6-5 with TRBJ2-1, with 8 bases that match TRBD1. The germline CDR1 and CDR2 sequences are MNHEY and SVGAGI. The CDR3 loop spans 15 amino acids. Unmatched junction bases numbered 12, after V lost 10 bases and J lost 4 bases. The CDR3 is CATRTGTGRYNEQFF. The CDR3 DNA sequence: TGTGCCACCAGGACCGGGACAGGCCGTTACAATGAGCAGTTCTTC.

A remark on this clone: Other DNA sequences of this sample code for an identical CDR3. This chain connects TRBV2 to TRBJ2-7; 12 bases fit TRBD2. The CDR3 is 14 residues long. The V segment lost 6 bases and the J segment 2 bases; nucleotides outside the gene matches: 2. Germline V gene sequence: CDR1 SNHLY, CDR2 FYNNEI. CDR3 sequence (DNA): TGTGCCAGCAGAACTAGCGGGGGGACCTACGAGCAGTACTTC. As protein: CASRTSGGTYEQYF.

In this sample, this clone turned up a few times. This chain links TRBV15 with TRBJ2-5; weak D call: TRBD2 (5 bases). The CDR3 is 14 amino acids. Germline CDR1 is LNHNV and CDR2 is YYDKDF (reference sequence). Trimming shortened V by 8 bases and J by 9 bases, and 22 bases separated the two germline ends. CDR3 DNA sequence: TGTGCCACCCGGAGTAGGCCGGTCAGCGGATCCCAGTACTTC. It specifies CATRSRPVSGSQYF.

The chain uses TRBV6-5 and TRBJ2-7; 10 bases are a match to TRBD2. J lost 4 bases, V lost 0 bases, and 3 bases had no gene match. This CDR3 region has 15 residues. The V gene's germline CDR1 is MNHEY and CDR2 SVGAGI. As DNA, the CDR3 is TGTGCCAGCAGTTACTCTAGCGGGAGGTCTTACGAGCAGTACTTC. Translated: CASSYSSGRSYEQYF.

The sample holds a few counts of this clone. V and J are TRBV20-1 and TRBJ1-1; D call uncertain. Germline assignment: CDR1 DFQATT and CDR2 SNEGSKA (reference sequence). The CDR3 consists of 11 residues. Trimming took off 3 bases at V and 3 bases at J, with 5 bases between the two ends. CDR3 DNA: TGCAGTGCTAGCGGTTACACTGAAGCTTTCTTT. This encodes CSASGYTEAFF.

The V gene is TRBV28, the J gene TRBJ2-4; 10 bases are a match to TRBD2. The CDR3 sequence is 18 residues long. V lost 1 base and J lost 0; bases outside the gene matches: 6. The V gene's germline CDR1 is MDHEN and CDR2 SYDVKM. In nucleotides, the CDR3 is TGTGCCAGCAGTTTATCCAGCGGGAGGGTCCTAGCCAAAAACATTCAGTACTTC. The encoded protein is CASSLSSGRVLAKNIQYF.

The V call is TRBV11-2, the J call TRBJ1-3; tentative D call: TRBD1 (5 bases). V was pared by 1 base and J by 15 bases, with 10 bases between. The CDR3 length is 11 residues. Germline CDR1 is SGHAT and CDR2 is FQNNGV. The CDR3 bases are TGTGCCAGCAGCTTAGCACAGGTCGAATATTTT. It specifies CASSLAQVEYF.

This clone was seen only a few times. The gene calls are TRBV2 and TRBJ2-7, with TRBD1 matching 7 bases. This CDR3 comprises 14 residues. Germline values: CDR1 SNHLY, CDR2 FYNNEI. The V and J ends lost 8 bases and 0 bases, in that order; junction bases with no gene match: 7. The CDR3 nucleotides read TGTGCCAGCTGGGGGTCAGGGGGCTCCTACGAGCAGTACTTC. Protein: CASWGSGGSYEQYF.

A few counts support this clone. The rearrangement links TRBV7-9 to TRBJ1-1; possibly TRBD1 for D (6 bases). There are 15 residues in the CDR3. The germline CDR1 and CDR2 sequences are SEHNR and FQNEAQ (reference sequence). V gave up 5 bases and J gave up 1 base, with 14 bases separating them. Here the CDR3 DNA reads TGTGCCAGCAGCCAATTTGCGGGGGCGAACACTGAAGCTTTCTTT. Its translation: CASSQFAGANTEAFF.

This clone occurred a few times. This chain links TRBV30 with TRBJ1-5; D unresolved. Germline V gene sequence: CDR1 GTSNPN, CDR2 SVGIG (reference sequence). This CDR3 region has 14 residues. CDR3 sequence: CASKTGGSGQPQHF. In DNA form, the CDR3 reads TGTGCGTCAAAAACGGGAGGATCGGGACAGCCCCAGCATTTT.

The chain combines TRBV2 with TRBJ1-1, with 10 bases lining up with TRBD1. CDR1 is SNHLY and CDR2 is FYNNEI in the germline V gene. The ends lost 5 bases at V and 10 bases at J; junction bases unmatched: 10. This CDR3 contains 14 residues. The CDR3 coding sequence is TGTGCCAGCAGTCGAATCGGACAGGGGGTTGCAGCTTTCTTT. Residues: CASSRIGQGVAAFF.

This clone was seen a handful of times. The chain couples TRBV5-1 to TRBJ2-1; a weak D match, TRBD2 (5 bases). The CDR3 contains 15 residues. Trimming pared 2 bases from V and 1 base from J, leaving 10 bases between. The germline CDR1 and CDR2 sequences are SGHRS and YFSETQ. For the CDR3, the DNA is TGCGCCAGCAGCTTCCTACTAGAGTCCTACAATGAGCAGTTCTTC. Encoded protein: CASSFLLESYNEQFF. The entire variable domain, with the rest obtained from reference TRBV5-1 and TRBJ2-1, is as follows: KAGVTQTPRYLIKTRGQQVTLSCSPISGHRSVSWYQQTPGQGLQFLFEYFSETQRNKGNFPGRFSGRQFSNSRSEMNVSTLELGDSALYLCASSFLLESYNEQFFGPGTRLTVL.

This clone was seen more than once but under ten times. This chain links TRBV7-2 with TRBJ2-7; TRBD2 aligns across 10 bases. CDR3 length: 15 residues. Unmatched junction bases numbered 10, after V lost 6 bases and J lost 5 bases. Looked up from germline, CDR1 is SGHTA and CDR2 is FQGNSA. CDR3 loop: CASRFTGTSAHEQYF. For the CDR3, the DNA is TGTGCCAGCAGATTCACCGGGACTAGCGCTCACGAGCAGTACTTC.

This clone was seen only a few times. The chain uses TRBV29-1 and TRBJ2-3; 7 bases are a match to TRBD2. Germline values: CDR1 SQVTM, CDR2 ANQGSEA. The V gene end was trimmed by 3 bases and the J gene end by 0 bases; junction bases not matched to a gene: 12. The CDR3 consists of 17 residues. CDR3: CSVEGHGLAESTDTQYF. CDR3 DNA sequence: TGCAGCGTTGAGGGTCACGGGCTAGCGGAGAGCACAGATACGCAGTATTTT.

This clone came up a few times. This CDR3 is CASSQDLLAGGRTGELFF. The CDR3 DNA reads as TGTGCCAGCAGCCAAGATCTTCTAGCGGGAGGAAGAACCGGGGAGCTGTTTTTT. The V gene is TRBV4-2, the J gene TRBJ2-2; 11 nucleotides align to TRBD2. CDR3 length: 18 residues. The V segment lost 0 bases and the J segment 5 bases; nucleotides outside the gene matches: 8. CDR1 is LGHNA and CDR2 is YNFKEQ in the germline V gene.

This clone has only a few counts. The genes are TRBV7-9 and TRBJ2-6, with 10 nucleotides matching TRBD1. CDR3 length: 16 residues. Unmatched junction bases numbered 6, after V lost 6 bases and J lost 4 bases. Germline V gives CDR1 SEHNR, CDR2 FQNEAQ (reference sequence). CDR3: CASRWDRGVGANVLTF. The CDR3 nucleotides read TGTGCCAGCAGATGGGACAGGGGAGTCGGGGCCAACGTCCTGACTTTC.

In this sample, this clone turned up a few times. Other DNA sequences of this sample code for an identical CDR3. The CDR3 region has the DNA TGTGCCAGTTCTACGGGGACAGGGGGCTACGAGCAGTACTTC. Amino acids: CASSTGTGGYEQYF. The genes are TRBV19 and TRBJ2-7; 11 bases agree with TRBD1. This CDR3 contains 14 residues. CDR1 and CDR2 from the germline V gene are LNHDA and SQIVND (reference sequence). Losses at the gene ends were 8 bases for V and 3 bases for J; bases not matched to a gene: 6.

As for this clone: Distinct nucleotide sequences in the sample also encode this CDR3. This rearrangement joins TRBV5-1 to TRBJ2-1; 7 positions agree with TRBD1. From germline, CDR1 is SGHRS and CDR2 YFSETQ. The CDR3 has 14 residues. Trimming cost V 0 bases and J 3 bases; bases outside gene matches: 0. DNA for the CDR3: TGCGCCAGCAGCTTGGGGGACAGCTACAATGAGCAGTTCTTC. This sequence encodes CASSLGDSYNEQFF.

The CDR3 sequence: CASSEEAGGKQYF. The CDR3 DNA is TGTGCCAGCAGTGAAGAGGCAGGGGGCAAGCAGTACTTC. The chain joins TRBV2 to TRBJ2-7; 8 nucleotides align to TRBD1. CDR1 and CDR2 (germline): SNHLY, FYNNEI. This CDR3 is built from 13 residues. V was pared by 1 base and J by 8 bases, with 4 bases of the junction left unmatched.

The rearrangement joins TRBV7-9 to TRBJ2-1; D ambiguous. V gave up 6 bases and J gave up 7 bases, with 10 bases separating them. Germline CDR1 is SEHNR and CDR2 is FQNEAQ (reference sequence). The length of the CDR3 is 12 residues. The CDR3 region is CASRATNNEQFF. Here the CDR3 DNA reads TGTGCCAGCAGGGCAACGAATAATGAGCAGTTCTTC.

V is TRBV14 and J is TRBJ2-5; a possible D gene is TRBD2 (6 bases). Germline CDR1 and CDR2: SGHDN and FVKESK. The CDR3 loop spans 16 amino acids. V was trimmed by 1 base and J by 6 bases, leaving 18 bases between them. The DNA of the CDR3 is TGTGCCAGCAGCCAAGCAGGGTCCGGGGGTTGGAAGACCCAGTACTTC. Translated: CASSQAGSGGWKTQYF.

The chain couples TRBV7-8 to TRBJ2-5; a weak D match, TRBD2 (5 bases). Germline V gene lookup returns CDR1 SGHVS and CDR2 FQNEAQ. Trimming took off 3 bases at V and 4 bases at J, with 6 bases between the two ends. This CDR3 comprises 12 residues. CDR3 in amino acids: CASSFSGETQYF. CDR3 nucleotides: TGTGCCAGCAGCTTCAGCGGAGAGACCCAGTACTTC.

This clone was found a few times. This rearrangement joins TRBV25-1 to TRBJ2-1; the match to TRBD2 covers 12 bases. The germline V gene has CDR1 MGHDK and CDR2 SYGVNS. The CDR3 is 16 residues long. The V segment lost 3 bases and the J segment 8 bases; nucleotides outside the gene matches: 8. The CDR3 DNA follows: TGTGCCAGCAGTGATACACTAGCGGGAGGCGCGGATGAGCAGTTCTTC. Translated, it gives CASSDTLAGGADEQFF.

This clone was observed a handful of times. This rearrangement joins TRBV7-8 to TRBJ2-3, with TRBD1 identical over 12 bases. The CDR3 length is 18 residues. From germline, CDR1 is SGHVS and CDR2 FQNEAQ. The V segment lost 4 bases and the J segment 4 bases; nucleotides outside the gene matches: 12. CDR3 nucleotides: TGTGCCAGCAGCTCCCCCGGGACAGGGGGCTTTCAAGCAGATACGCAGTATTTT. It specifies CASSSPGTGGFQADTQYF.

This sequence joins TRBV18 and TRBJ2-6; 9 bases are shared with TRBD1. This CDR3 region has 23 residues. Germline assignment: CDR1 KGHSH and CDR2 LQKENI. Trimming cost V 5 bases and J 4 bases; bases outside gene matches: 27. DNA for the CDR3: TGTGCCAGCTCATCAGGGGACAGGGTGCCCCTCTATACGTCTTTAGGAGGGGCCAACGTCCTGACTTTC. Translating gives CASSSGDRVPLYTSLGGANVLTF.